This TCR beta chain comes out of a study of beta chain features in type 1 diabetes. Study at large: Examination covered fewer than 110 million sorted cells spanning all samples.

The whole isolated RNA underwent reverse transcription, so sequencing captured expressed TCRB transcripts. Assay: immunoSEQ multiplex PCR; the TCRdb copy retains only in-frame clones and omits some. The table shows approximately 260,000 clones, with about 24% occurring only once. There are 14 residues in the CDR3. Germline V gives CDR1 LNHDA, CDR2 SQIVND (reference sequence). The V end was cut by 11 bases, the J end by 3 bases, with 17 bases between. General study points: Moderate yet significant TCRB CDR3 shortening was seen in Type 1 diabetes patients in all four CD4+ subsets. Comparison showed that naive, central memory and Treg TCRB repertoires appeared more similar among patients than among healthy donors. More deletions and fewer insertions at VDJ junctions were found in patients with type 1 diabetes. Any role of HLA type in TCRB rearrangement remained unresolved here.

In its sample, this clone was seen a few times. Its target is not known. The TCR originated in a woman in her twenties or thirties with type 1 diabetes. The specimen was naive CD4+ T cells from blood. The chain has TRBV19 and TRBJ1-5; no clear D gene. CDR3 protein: CASSDDAYNQPQHF. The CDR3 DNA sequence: TGTGCCTCTAGCGACGACGCATACAATCAGCCCCAGCATTTT.